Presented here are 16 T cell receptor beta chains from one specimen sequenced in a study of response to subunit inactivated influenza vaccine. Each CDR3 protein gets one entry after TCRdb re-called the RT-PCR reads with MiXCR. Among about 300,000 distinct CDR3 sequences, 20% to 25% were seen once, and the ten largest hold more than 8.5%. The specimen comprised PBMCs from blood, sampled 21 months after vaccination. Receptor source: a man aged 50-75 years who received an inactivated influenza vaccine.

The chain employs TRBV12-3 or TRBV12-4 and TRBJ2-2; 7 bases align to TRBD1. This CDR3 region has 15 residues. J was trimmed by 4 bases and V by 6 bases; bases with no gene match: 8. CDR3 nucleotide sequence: TGTGCCAGCAGACAACAGGGGTCGAGCACCGGGGAGCTGTTTTTT. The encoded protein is CASRQQGSSTGELFF.

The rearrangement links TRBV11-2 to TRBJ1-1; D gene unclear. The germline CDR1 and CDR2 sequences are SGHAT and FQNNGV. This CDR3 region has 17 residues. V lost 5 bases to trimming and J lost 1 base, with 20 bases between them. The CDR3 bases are TGTGCCAGCAGCCGACTGACGGATCCCTCCAGGAACACTGAAGCTTTCTTT. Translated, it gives CASSRLTDPSRNTEAFF. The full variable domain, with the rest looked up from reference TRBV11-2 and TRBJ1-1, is EAGVAQSPRYKIIEKRQSVAFWCNPISGHATLYWYQQILGQGPKLLIQFQNNGVVDDSQLPKDRFSAERLKGVDSTLKIQPAKLEDSAVYLCASSRLTDPSRNTEAFFGQGTRLTVV.

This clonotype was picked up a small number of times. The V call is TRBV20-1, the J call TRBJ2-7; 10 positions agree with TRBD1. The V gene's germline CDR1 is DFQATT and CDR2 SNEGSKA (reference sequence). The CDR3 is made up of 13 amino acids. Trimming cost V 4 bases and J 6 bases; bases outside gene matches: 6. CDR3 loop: CSATKRTGGEQYF. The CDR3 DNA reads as TGCAGTGCTACAAAACGGACAGGGGGCGAGCAGTACTTC.

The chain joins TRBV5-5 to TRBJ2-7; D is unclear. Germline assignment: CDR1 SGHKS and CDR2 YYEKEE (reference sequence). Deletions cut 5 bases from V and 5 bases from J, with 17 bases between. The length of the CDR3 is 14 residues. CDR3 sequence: CASRDGRSVHEQYF. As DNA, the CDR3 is TGTGCCAGCAGGGACGGACGGTCCGTCCACGAGCAGTACTTC.

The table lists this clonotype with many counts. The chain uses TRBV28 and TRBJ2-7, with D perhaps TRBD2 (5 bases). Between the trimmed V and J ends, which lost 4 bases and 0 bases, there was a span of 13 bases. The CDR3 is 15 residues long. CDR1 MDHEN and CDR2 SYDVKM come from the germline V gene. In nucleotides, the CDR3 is TGTGCCAGCAGTTCCGCTGAGAGCGGCTCCTACGAGCAGTACTTC. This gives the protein CASSSAESGSYEQYF.

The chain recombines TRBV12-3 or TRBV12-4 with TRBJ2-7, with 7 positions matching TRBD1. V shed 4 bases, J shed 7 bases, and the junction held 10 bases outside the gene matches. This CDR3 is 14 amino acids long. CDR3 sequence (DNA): TGTGCCAGCAGTTACCGACAGGGAAAGGGGGAGCAGTACTTC. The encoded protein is CASSYRQGKGEQYF.

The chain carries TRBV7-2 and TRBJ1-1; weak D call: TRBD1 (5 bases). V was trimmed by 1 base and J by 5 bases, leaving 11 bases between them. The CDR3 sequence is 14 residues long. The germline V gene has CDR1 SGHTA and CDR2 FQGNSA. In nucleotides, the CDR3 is TGTGCCAGCAGCTTAGGTAATAGGGGTACTGAAGCTTTCTTT. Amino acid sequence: CASSLGNRGTEAFF.

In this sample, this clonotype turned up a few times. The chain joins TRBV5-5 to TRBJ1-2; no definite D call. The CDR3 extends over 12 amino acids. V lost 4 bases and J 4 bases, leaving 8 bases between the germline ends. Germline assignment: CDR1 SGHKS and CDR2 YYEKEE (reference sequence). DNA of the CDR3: TGTGCCAGCAGCCCTTCGAGCTATGGCTACACCTTC. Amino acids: CASSPSSYGYTF.

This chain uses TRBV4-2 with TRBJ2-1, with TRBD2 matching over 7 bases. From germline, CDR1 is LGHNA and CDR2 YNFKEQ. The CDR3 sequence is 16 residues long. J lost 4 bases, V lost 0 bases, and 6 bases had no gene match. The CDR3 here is CASSQDLLATYNEQFF. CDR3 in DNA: TGTGCCAGCAGCCAAGATCTACTAGCGACATACAATGAGCAGTTCTTC.

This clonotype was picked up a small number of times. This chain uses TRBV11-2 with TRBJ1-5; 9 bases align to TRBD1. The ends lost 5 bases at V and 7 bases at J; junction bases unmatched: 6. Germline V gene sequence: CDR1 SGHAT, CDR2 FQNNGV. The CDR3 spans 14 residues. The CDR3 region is CASSRTGVGQPQHF. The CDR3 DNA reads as TGTGCCAGCAGCCGGACAGGGGTTGGGCAGCCCCAGCATTTT.

The CDR3 DNA reads as TGTGCCAGCAGCGTGGGGGACAGCAGCACAGATACGCAGTATTTT. It codes for CASSVGDSSTDTQYF. The chain has TRBV9 and TRBJ2-3, with TRBD1 matching 7 bases. Per the germline V gene, CDR1 is SGDLS and CDR2 is YYNGEE. The V and J ends lost 2 bases and 0 bases, in that order; junction bases with no gene match: 3. The CDR3 extends over 15 amino acids.

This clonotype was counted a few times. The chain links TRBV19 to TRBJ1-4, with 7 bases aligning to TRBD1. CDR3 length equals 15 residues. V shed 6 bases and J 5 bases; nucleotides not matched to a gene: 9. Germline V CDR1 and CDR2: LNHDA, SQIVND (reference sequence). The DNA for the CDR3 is TGTGCCAGTAGCCCATCCGGGACAGTAAATGAAAAACTGTTTTTT. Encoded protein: CASSPSGTVNEKLFF.

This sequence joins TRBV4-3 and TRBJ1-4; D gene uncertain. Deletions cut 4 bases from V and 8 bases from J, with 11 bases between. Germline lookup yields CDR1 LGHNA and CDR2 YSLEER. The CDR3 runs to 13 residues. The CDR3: CASSRQSREKLFF. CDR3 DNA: TGCGCCAGCAGCCGACAAAGCAGGGAAAAACTGTTTTTT.

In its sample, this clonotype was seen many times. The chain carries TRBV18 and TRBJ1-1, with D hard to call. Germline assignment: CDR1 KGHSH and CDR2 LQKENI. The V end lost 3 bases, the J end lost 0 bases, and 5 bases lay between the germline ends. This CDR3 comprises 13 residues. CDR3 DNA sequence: TGTGCCAGCTCACCCCCCATGAACACTGAAGCTTTCTTT. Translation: CASSPPMNTEAFF.

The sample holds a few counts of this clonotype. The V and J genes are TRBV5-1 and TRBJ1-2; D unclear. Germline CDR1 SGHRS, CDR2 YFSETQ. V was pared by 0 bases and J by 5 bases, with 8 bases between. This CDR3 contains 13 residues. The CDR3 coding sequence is TGCGCCAGCAGCTTGGAACAGAAGTATGGCTACACCTTC. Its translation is CASSLEQKYGYTF.

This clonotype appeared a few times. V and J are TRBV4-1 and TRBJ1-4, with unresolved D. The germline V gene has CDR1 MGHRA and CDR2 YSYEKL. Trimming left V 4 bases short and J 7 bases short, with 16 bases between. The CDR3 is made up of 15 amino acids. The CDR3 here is CASSLQSGLAEKLFF. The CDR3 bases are TGCGCCAGCAGCCTTCAATCCGGGTTGGCTGAAAAACTGTTTTTT.